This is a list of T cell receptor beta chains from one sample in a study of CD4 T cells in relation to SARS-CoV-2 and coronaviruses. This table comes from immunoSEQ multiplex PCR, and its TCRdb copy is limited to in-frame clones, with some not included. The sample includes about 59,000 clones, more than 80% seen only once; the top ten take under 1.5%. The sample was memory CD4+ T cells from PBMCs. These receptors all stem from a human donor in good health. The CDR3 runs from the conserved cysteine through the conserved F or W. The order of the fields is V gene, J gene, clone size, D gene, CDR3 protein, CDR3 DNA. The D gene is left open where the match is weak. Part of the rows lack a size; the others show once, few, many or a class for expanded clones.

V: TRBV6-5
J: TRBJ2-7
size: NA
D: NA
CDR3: CASSDNFEQYF
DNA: TGTGCCAGCAGCGATAATTTCGAGCAGTACTTC

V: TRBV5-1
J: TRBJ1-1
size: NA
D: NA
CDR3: CASSSGPLNTEAFF
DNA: TGCGCCAGCAGCTCGGGACCGCTGAACACTGAAGCTTTCTTT

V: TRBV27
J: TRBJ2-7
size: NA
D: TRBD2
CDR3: CASSGTSGSGGEQYF
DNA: TGTGCCAGCTCGGGGACTAGCGGGAGTGGAGGCGAGCAGTACTTC

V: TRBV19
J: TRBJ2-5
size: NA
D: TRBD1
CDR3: CASTATGTETQYF
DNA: TGTGCCAGTACCGCGACAGGGACGGAGACCCAGTACTTC

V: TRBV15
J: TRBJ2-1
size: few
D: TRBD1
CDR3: CATSTGTGSSYNEQFF
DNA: TGTGCCACCAGCACTGGGACAGGGAGCTCCTACAATGAGCAGTTCTTC

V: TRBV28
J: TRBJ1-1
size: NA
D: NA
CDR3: CAAAGGNTEAFF
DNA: TGTGCAGCTGCCGGGGGGAACACTGAAGCTTTCTTT

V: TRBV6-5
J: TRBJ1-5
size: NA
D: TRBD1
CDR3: CASSRDSGANWPQHF
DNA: TGTGCCAGCAGTCGGGACAGCGGGGCGAATTGGCCCCAGCATTTT

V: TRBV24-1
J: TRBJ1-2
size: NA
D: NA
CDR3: CATSSGGRALGYTF
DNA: TGTGCCACATCTAGCGGGGGGCGCGCGCTCGGCTACACCTTC

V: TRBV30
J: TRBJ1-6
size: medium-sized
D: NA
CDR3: CAWTTGLGGRNSPLHF
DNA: TGTGCCTGGACAACCGGGTTAGGGGGGAGGAATTCACCCCTCCACTTT

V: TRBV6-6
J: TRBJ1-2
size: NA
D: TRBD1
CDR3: CASSYSGTGFYGYTF
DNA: TGTGCCAGCAGTTACTCGGGGACAGGATTCTATGGCTACACCTTC

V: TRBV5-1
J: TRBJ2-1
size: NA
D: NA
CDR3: CASSLAPGDEQFF
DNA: TGCGCCAGCAGCTTGGCCCCGGGGGATGAGCAGTTCTTC

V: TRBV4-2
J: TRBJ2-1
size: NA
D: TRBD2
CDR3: CASSQVGAGGHNEQFF
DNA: TGTGCCAGCAGCCAAGTGGGCGCGGGAGGGCACAATGAGCAGTTCTTC

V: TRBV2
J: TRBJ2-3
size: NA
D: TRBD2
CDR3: CASRATGLAGGVGTDTQYF
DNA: TGTGCCAGCAGGGCGACGGGACTAGCGGGAGGAGTGGGCACAGATACGCAGTATTTT

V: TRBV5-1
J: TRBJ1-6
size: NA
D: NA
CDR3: CASSPETGPNSPLHF
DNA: TGCGCCAGCAGCCCGGAGACAGGCCCCAATTCACCCCTCCACTTT

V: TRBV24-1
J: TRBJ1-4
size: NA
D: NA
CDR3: CATSGGVEGNEKLFF
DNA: TGTGCCACCAGTGGTGGGGTAGAAGGTAATGAAAAACTGTTTTTT

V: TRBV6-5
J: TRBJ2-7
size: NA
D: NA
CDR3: CASSLSDLVGEQYF
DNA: TGTGCCAGCAGTCTTTCGGACTTGGTGGGCGAGCAGTACTTC

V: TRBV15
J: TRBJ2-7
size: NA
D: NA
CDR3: CATSTPGLSYEQYF
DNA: TGTGCCACCAGCACCCCCGGCCTCTCCTACGAGCAGTACTTC

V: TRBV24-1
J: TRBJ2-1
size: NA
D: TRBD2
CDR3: CATSDSRASGGGHEQFF
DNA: TGTGCCACCAGTGATTCCAGGGCTAGCGGGGGGGGGCATGAGCAGTTCTTC

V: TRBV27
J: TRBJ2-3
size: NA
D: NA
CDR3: CASSLQSSTDTQYF
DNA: TGTGCCAGCAGTCTCCAATCTAGCACAGATACGCAGTATTTT

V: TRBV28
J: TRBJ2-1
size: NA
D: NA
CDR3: CASSPLSTRHEQFF
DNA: TGTGCCAGCAGTCCTCTCTCGACCCGCCATGAGCAGTTCTTC

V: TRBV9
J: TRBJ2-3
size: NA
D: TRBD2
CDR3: CASSPGGGAGPDTQYF
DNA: TGTGCCAGCAGCCCCGGGGGGGGAGCGGGGCCAGATACGCAGTATTTT

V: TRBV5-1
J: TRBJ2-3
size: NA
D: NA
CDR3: CASSIQGQGTDTQYF
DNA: TGCGCCAGCAGTATTCAGGGGCAGGGTACAGATACGCAGTATTTT

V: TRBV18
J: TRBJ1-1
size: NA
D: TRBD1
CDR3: CASSPPGQLNTEAFF
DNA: TGTGCCAGCTCACCACCGGGACAGTTGAACACTGAAGCTTTCTTT

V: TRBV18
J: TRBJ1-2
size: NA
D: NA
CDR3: CASSPGRGRDPNYGYTF
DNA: TGTGCCAGCTCGCCTGGTCGGGGGCGGGACCCTAACTATGGCTACACCTTC

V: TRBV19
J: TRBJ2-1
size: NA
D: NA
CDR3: CAVGQGNEQFF
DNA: TGTGCGGTCGGTCAGGGGAATGAGCAGTTCTTC

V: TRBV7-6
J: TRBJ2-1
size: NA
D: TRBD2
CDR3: CASSLVAGGPGEQFF
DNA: TGTGCCAGCAGCTTAGTAGCGGGAGGGCCGGGTGAGCAGTTCTTC

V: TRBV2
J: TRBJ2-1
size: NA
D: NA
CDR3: CASIGTRSYNEQFF
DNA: TGTGCCAGCATCGGGACACGGAGCTACAATGAGCAGTTCTTC

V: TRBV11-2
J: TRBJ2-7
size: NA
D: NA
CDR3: CASSLAGGGYYEQYF
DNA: TGTGCCAGCAGCTTAGCTGGGGGTGGATACTACGAGCAGTACTTC

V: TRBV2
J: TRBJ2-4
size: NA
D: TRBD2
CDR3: CASSEAGLASGIQYF
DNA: TGTGCCAGCAGTGAAGCGGGACTAGCCTCCGGCATTCAGTACTTC

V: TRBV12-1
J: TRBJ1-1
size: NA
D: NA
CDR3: CASSFGVGKGSEAFF
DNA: NA

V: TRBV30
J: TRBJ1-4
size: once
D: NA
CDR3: CAWSVRGFGEKLFF
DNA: TGTGCCTGGAGTGTAAGGGGATTCGGTGAAAAACTGTTTTTT

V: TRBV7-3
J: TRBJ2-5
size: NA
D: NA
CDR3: CASSSTGTPRETQYF
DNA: TGTGCCAGCAGCTCAACCGGGACCCCGAGGGAGACCCAGTACTTC

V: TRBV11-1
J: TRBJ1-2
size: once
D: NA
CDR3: CASSSSGTLVGGYTF
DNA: TGTGCCAGCAGCTCGTCCGGGACACTTGTCGGGGGCTACACCTTC

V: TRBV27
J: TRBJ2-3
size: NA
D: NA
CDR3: CASSLWGDTQYF
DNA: TGTGCCAGCAGTTTATGGGGGGATACGCAGTATTTT

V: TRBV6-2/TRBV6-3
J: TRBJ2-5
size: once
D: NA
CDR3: CASSYVETQYF
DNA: TGTGCCAGCAGTTACGTAGAGACCCAGTACTTC

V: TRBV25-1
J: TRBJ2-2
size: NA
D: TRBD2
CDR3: CASSELGLAGGAGELFF
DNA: TGTGCCAGCAGTGAATTGGGACTAGCGGGAGGTGCCGGGGAGCTGTTTTTT

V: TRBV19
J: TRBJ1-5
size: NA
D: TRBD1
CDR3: CASSTGQGMRPQHF
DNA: TGTGCCAGTAGTACCGGACAGGGTATGAGGCCCCAGCATTTT

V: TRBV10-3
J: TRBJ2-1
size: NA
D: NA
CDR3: CAMAGTSTYNEQFF
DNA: TGTGCCATGGCCGGGACATCTACCTACAATGAGCAGTTCTTC

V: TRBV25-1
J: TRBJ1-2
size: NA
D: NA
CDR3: CASSESLGAGYTF
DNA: TGTGCCAGCAGTGAATCCCTTGGGGCTGGCTACACCTTC

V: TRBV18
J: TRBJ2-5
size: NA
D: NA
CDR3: CASSPAVGAGIETQYF
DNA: TGTGCCAGCTCACCCGCGGTAGGGGCGGGGATTGAGACCCAGTACTTC

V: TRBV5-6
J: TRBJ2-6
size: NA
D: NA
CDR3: CASPMEGGANVLTF
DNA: TGTGCCAGCCCAATGGAAGGTGGGGCCAACGTCCTGACTTTC

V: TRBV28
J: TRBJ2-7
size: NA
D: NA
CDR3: CASSLRAGSYEQYF
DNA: TGTGCCAGCAGTTTAAGGGCGGGAAGCTACGAGCAGTACTTC

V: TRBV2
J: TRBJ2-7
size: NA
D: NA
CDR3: CASSGVFYYEQYF
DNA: TGTGCCAGCAGTGGGGTATTCTACTACGAGCAGTACTTC

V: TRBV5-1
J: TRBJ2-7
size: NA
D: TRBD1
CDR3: CASSHRDRDIRSSYEQYF
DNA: TGCGCCAGCAGCCACCGGGACAGGGATATTCGTAGCTCCTACGAGCAGTACTTC

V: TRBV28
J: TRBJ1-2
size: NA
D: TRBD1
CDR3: CASTEDRGAGGYTF
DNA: TGTGCCAGCACCGAAGACAGGGGCGCTGGTGGCTACACCTTC

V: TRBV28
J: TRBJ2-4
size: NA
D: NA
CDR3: CASSAPDGGIQYF
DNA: TGTGCCAGCAGTGCCCCGGACGGCGGCATTCAGTACTTC

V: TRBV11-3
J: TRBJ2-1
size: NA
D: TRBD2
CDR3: CASSQGLASTNEQFF
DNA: TGTGCCAGCAGCCAGGGACTAGCGAGCACCAATGAGCAGTTCTTC

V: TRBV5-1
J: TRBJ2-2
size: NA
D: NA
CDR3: CASSLDASRTGELFF
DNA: TGCGCCAGCAGCTTGGATGCTAGCCGCACCGGGGAGCTGTTTTTT

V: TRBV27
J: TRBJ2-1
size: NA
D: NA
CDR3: CASSLRQVPRDNEQFF
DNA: TGTGCCAGCAGTTTAAGACAGGTACCGAGGGATAATGAGCAGTTCTTC

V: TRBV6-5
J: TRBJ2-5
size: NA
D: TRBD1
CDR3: CASSDNWTGRETQYF
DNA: TGTGCCAGCAGCGATAATTGGACAGGCCGGGAGACCCAGTACTTC

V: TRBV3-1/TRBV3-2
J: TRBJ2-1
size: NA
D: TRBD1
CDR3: CASSPSPGQGVSPTTYNEQFF
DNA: TGTGCCAGCAGCCCCAGCCCGGGGCAGGGGGTGTCTCCCACTACCTACAATGAGCAGTTCTTC

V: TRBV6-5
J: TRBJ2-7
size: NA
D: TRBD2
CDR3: CASRSSGSFYEQYF
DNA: TGTGCCAGCAGAAGTAGCGGGAGTTTCTACGAGCAGTACTTC

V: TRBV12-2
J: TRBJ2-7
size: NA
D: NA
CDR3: CASRTTIYEQYF
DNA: TGTGCAAGTCGTACGACAATTTACGAGCAGTACTTC

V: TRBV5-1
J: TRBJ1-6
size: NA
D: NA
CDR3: CASSLDLTPGNSPLHF
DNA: TGCGCCAGCAGCTTGGATTTAACCCCTGGCAATTCACCCCTCCACTTT

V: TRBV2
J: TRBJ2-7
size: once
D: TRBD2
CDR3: CASREYSGRAYEQYF
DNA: TGTGCCAGCAGAGAGTATAGCGGGAGGGCCTACGAGCAGTACTTC

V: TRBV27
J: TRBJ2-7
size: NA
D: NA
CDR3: CASSSDLTAPMGEQYF
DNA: TGTGCCAGCAGTTCGGACCTAACCGCCCCTATGGGAGAGCAGTACTTC

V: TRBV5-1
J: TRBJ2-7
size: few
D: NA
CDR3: CASSPRRGGDSYEQYF
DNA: TGCGCCAGCAGCCCGAGAAGGGGGGGTGACTCCTACGAGCAGTACTTC